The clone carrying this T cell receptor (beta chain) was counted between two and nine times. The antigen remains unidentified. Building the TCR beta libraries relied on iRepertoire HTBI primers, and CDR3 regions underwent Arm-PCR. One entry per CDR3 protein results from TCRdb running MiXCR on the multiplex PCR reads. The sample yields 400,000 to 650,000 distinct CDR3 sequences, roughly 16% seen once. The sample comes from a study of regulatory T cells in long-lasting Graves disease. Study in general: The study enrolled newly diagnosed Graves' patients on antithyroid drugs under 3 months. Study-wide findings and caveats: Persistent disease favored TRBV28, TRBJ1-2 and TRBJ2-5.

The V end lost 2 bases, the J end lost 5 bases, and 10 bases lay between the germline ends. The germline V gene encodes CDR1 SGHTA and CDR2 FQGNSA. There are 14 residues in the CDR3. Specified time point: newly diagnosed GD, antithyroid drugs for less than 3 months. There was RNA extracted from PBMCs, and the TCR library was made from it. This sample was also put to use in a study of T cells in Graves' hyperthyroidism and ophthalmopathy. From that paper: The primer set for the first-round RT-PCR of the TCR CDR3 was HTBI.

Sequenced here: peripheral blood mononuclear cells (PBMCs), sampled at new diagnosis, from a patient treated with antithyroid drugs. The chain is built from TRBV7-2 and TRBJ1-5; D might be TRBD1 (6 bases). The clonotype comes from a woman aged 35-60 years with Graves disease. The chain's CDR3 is CASSLIRGHQPQHF. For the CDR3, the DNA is TGTGCCAGCAGCTTAATCAGGGGACATCAGCCCCAGCATTTT.